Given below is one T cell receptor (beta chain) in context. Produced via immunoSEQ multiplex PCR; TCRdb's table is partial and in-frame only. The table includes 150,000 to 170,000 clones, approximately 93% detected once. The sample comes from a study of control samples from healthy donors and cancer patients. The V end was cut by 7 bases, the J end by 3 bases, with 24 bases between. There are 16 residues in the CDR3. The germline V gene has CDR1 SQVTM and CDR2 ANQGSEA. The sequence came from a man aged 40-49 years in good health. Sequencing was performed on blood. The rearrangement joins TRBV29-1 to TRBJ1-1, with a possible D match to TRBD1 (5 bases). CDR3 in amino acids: CSGLVLRVDGDTEAFF. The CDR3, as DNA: TGCAGCGGTCTAGTGCTCAGGGTCGACGGGGACACTGAAGCTTTCTTT.